This T cell receptor beta chain was identified during a study of blood T cell repertoires in COVID-19. The overall study: Sites across the United States, Italy and Spain contributed samples from acute and convalescent COVID-19.

The CDR3 runs 13 residues. Germline CDR1 reads KGHSH; CDR2 reads LQKENI. V was pared by 5 bases and J by 0 bases, with 8 bases between. Assay: immunoSEQ multiplex PCR; the TCRdb copy retains only in-frame clones and omits some. The sample holds over 55,000 clones, 75% to 85% seen once. The rearrangement joins TRBV18 to TRBJ2-7; tentative D call: TRBD1 (5 bases). The sequence derives from a man aged 45-65 years with COVID-19, enrolled during active disease. Material for sequencing was peripheral blood. DNA for the CDR3: TGTGCCAGCTCAAGGGGCAGCTCCTACGAGCAGTACTTC. Translation gives CASSRGSSYEQYF.